The 30 T cell receptor beta chains below come from one sample, sequenced in a study of T cells in Graves' hyperthyroidism and ophthalmopathy. Using RNA transcripts as the source, TCR beta CDR3 regions were amplified. RT-PCR in the first round (using the HTBI primer set) targeted the TCR CDR3. TCRdb reprocessed the multiplex PCR reads via MiXCR and lists one record per CDR3 protein. The sample consists of around 800,000 distinct CDR3 sequences, 35% to 45% of them appearing once. The specimen was blood. These receptors were obtained from a man aged 18 to 29 with Graves' hyperthyroidism.

The V gene is TRBV15, the J gene TRBJ2-7, with a tentative D call TRBD1 (6 bases). Trimming removed 4 bases at V and 4 bases at J, with 14 bases between. There are 14 residues in the CDR3. Germline V CDR1 and CDR2: LNHNV, YYDKDF (reference sequence). CDR3 loop: CATSMAAGVYEQYF. DNA for the CDR3: TGTGCCACCAGCATGGCGGCAGGGGTTTACGAGCAGTACTTC.

Points on this clonotype: This may be a read error: a much more frequent sequence differs by one nucleotide. The chain carries TRBV20-1 and TRBJ2-2; 8 nucleotides align to TRBD2. The V gene's germline CDR1 is DFQATT and CDR2 SNEGSKA (reference sequence). CDR3 length: 14 amino acids. V trimming: 6 bases; J trimming: 4 bases; junction bases outside the gene matches: 7. CDR3 DNA: TGCAGTGCCCGGGGGGGCGTCAGCACCGGGGAGCTGTTTTTT. It specifies CSARGGVSTGELFF.

This clonotype has at least ten counts. CDR3 in DNA: TGCAGTGCTAGAGCGCAGGGCGGGAACACTGAAGCTTTCTTT. Amino acids: CSARAQGGNTEAFF. The chain carries TRBV20-1 and TRBJ1-1; TRBD1 is a possible D gene (5 bases). Germline V gene lookup returns CDR1 DFQATT and CDR2 SNEGSKA (reference sequence). The CDR3 consists of 14 residues. V was shortened by 1 base and J by 1 base, with 10 bases between the two germline ends.

The genes are TRBV6-5 and TRBJ1-1; D is unclear. Trimming took off 0 bases at V and 1 base at J, with 12 bases between the two ends. This CDR3 is built from 16 residues. Germline V gene data show CDR1 as MNHEY and CDR2 as SVGAGI. The DNA for the CDR3 is TGTGCCAGCAGTTACTCGGCGGGCATAGGGAACACTGAAGCTTTCTTT. Its translation: CASSYSAGIGNTEAFF.

V and J are TRBV7-2 and TRBJ2-7; 8 bases line up with TRBD2. Germline V gene lookup returns CDR1 SGHTA and CDR2 FQGNSA. Trimming took 7 bases from V and 3 from J; bases not matched to a gene: 5. This CDR3 is 13 amino acids long. In DNA form, the CDR3 reads TGTGCCAGCAACCGTAGCGGGGTCTACGAGCAGTACTTC. Translated: CASNRSGVYEQYF.

The chain uses TRBV7-9 and TRBJ1-1; maybe TRBD1 (5 bases). Germline V lookup: CDR1 SEHNR, CDR2 FQNEAQ (reference sequence). The length of the CDR3 is 16 residues. Trimming cost V 6 bases and J 1 base, with 18 bases left between them. CDR3 DNA sequence: TGTGCCAGCAGGTTACGGGGTCCCGGGGGGAACACTGAAGCTTTCTTT. It yields the protein CASRLRGPGGNTEAFF.

The V gene is TRBV12-3 or TRBV12-4, the J gene TRBJ2-6, with TRBD1 matching over 7 bases. CDR3 length: 13 residues. Trimming took 3 bases from V and 11 from J; bases not matched to a gene: 4. The CDR3 is CASSLTGSYVLTF. The CDR3 region has the DNA TGTGCCAGCAGTTTGACAGGGTCCTACGTCCTGACTTTC.

The gene calls are TRBV10-3 and TRBJ1-2; D is possibly TRBD1 (5 bases). Germline lookup yields CDR1 ENHRY and CDR2 SYGVKD. Between the trimmed V and J ends, which lost 3 bases and 0 bases, there was a span of 8 bases. The CDR3 length is 14 residues. The chain's CDR3 is CAISEGEANYGYTF. In nucleotides, the CDR3 is TGTGCCATCAGTGAAGGGGAGGCTAACTATGGCTACACCTTC.

The chain uses TRBV9 and TRBJ2-7, with D possibly TRBD2 on 5 matching bases. Germline V gives CDR1 SGDLS, CDR2 YYNGEE. The germline V and J ends were trimmed by 4 bases and 7 bases, with 12 bases remaining between them. The CDR3 runs 12 residues. The CDR3, as DNA: TGTGCCAGCAGCCCGCAGTCGGGGGAGCAGTACTTC. It codes for CASSPQSGEQYF. Together with reference TRBV9 and TRBJ2-7, the CDR3 gives the full variable domain: DSGVTQTPKHLITATGQRVTLRCSPRSGDLSVYWYQQSLDQGLQFLIQYYNGEERAKGNILERFSAQQFPDLHSELNLSSLELGDSALYFCASSPQSGEQYFGPGTRLTVT.

There are a few counts of this clonotype. The CDR3, as DNA: TGTGCCAGTAGTAGTACAGGTGTCTTCTATGGCTACACCTTC. This codes for CASSSTGVFYGYTF. The chain combines TRBV19 with TRBJ1-2; D perhaps matches TRBD1 (5 bases). The V gene's germline CDR1 is LNHDA and CDR2 SQIVND (reference sequence). V lost 4 bases, J lost 4 bases, and 13 bases lay in between. This CDR3 spans 14 amino acids.

This clonotype was detected many times. The chain couples TRBV12-3 or TRBV12-4 to TRBJ2-7; D call uncertain. The CDR3 extends over 12 amino acids. The germline V and J ends were trimmed by 8 bases and 2 bases, with 10 bases remaining between them. This CDR3 reads CASGVTTYEQYF. CDR3 nucleotide sequence: TGTGCCAGCGGCGTGACAACCTACGAGCAGTACTTC.

This clonotype was counted at least ten times. This sequence joins TRBV2 and TRBJ2-6; D is possibly TRBD2 (5 bases). The CDR3 loop spans 14 amino acids. Per the germline V gene, CDR1 is SNHLY and CDR2 is FYNNEI. Trimming removed 11 bases at V and 0 bases at J, with 11 bases between. The CDR3 here is CAGRHPSGANVLTF. In DNA form, the CDR3 reads TGTGCCGGGAGACACCCCTCTGGGGCCAACGTCCTGACTTTC. Filled out from reference TRBV2 and TRBJ2-6, the complete variable domain reads EPEVTQTPSHQVTQMGQEVILRCVPISNHLYFYWYRQILGQKVEFLVSFYNNEISEKSEIFDDQFSVERPDGSNFTLKIRSTKLEDSAMYFCAGRHPSGANVLTFGAGSRLTVL.

The chain couples TRBV6-1 to TRBJ1-5; the D is unclear. Germline lookup yields CDR1 MNHNS and CDR2 SASEGT. The CDR3 is made up of 17 amino acids. V lost 7 bases to trimming and J lost 0 bases, with 19 bases between them. CDR3 sequence reads: CASTRGGWADSNQPQHF. CDR3 DNA sequence: TGTGCCAGCACGAGAGGTGGGTGGGCCGATAGCAATCAGCCCCAGCATTTT.

This clonotype has a handful of counts. The chain joins TRBV7-3 to TRBJ2-5; the match to TRBD2 covers 9 bases. The CDR3 has 19 residues. Germline CDR1 and CDR2: SGHTA and FQGTGA. After removal of 5 bases from V and 2 bases from J, the junction contained 18 bases not matched to a gene. The CDR3 sequence: CASSPQAVYWAGGQETQYF. Here the CDR3 DNA reads TGTGCCAGCAGCCCCCAGGCAGTGTACTGGGCGGGGGGGCAAGAGACCCAGTACTTC.

Concerning this clonotype itself: One junction end does not reproduce the germline sequence, and a read error may be involved. The chain is built from TRBV28 and TRBJ1-1; D is unclear. The CDR3 is made up of 14 amino acids. CDR1 MDHEN and CDR2 SYDVKM come from the germline V gene. CDR3 amino acids: CARSLRTLNTEAFF. The CDR3 coding sequence is TGTGCCAGGAGTTTACGCACCCTGAACACTGAAGCTTTCTTT.

The gene calls are TRBV10-3 and TRBJ1-5, with D possibly matching TRBD1 (5 bases). Germline V lookup: CDR1 ENHRY, CDR2 SYGVKD. Trimming removed 10 bases from V and 1 base from J, with 23 bases in between. The CDR3 runs to 17 residues. Written as DNA, the CDR3 is TGTGCCAGCAGGAGGGACCCGTCCCCCGGCAGCAATCAGCCCCAGCATTTT. Its protein product is CASRRDPSPGSNQPQHF.

The V call is TRBV6-5, the J call TRBJ1-2; 9 bases match TRBD1. Germline assignment: CDR1 MNHEY and CDR2 SVGAGI. Unmatched junction bases numbered 5, after V lost 5 bases and J lost 4 bases. This CDR3 has 14 residues. In DNA form, the CDR3 reads TGTGCCAGCAGTAACAGGGGGCTTAGCTATGGCTACACCTTC. The encoded protein is CASSNRGLSYGYTF.

This clonotype was detected ten times or more. This chain connects TRBV7-6 to TRBJ2-7; TRBD1 might be the D (6 bases). Germline V gene data show CDR1 as SGHVS and CDR2 as FNYEAQ. The CDR3 is made up of 14 amino acids. Trimming took 5 bases from V and 5 from J, leaving 16 bases between them. The CDR3 bases are TGTGCCAGCAGCGTCCACCAGGGGAGCGACGAGCAGTACTTC. Its translation is CASSVHQGSDEQYF.

This chain links TRBV7-9 with TRBJ2-5; 7 positions match TRBD1. J gave up 1 base and V 3 bases, and 2 bases lay outside the gene matches. Germline lookup yields CDR1 SEHNR and CDR2 FQNEAQ (reference sequence). CDR3 length: 14 amino acids. The CDR3 is CASSFRQGQETQYF. In DNA, the CDR3 is TGTGCCAGCAGCTTTCGACAGGGCCAAGAGACCCAGTACTTC.

This clonotype was counted ten times or more. This chain links TRBV29-1 with TRBJ2-2; D is undetermined. This CDR3 has 12 residues. From germline, CDR1 is SQVTM and CDR2 ANQGSEA. With 4 bases removed from V and 4 bases from J, the gap between germline ends came to 7 bases. Here the CDR3 reads CSVGAGTGELFF. DNA of the CDR3: TGCAGCGTTGGGGCTGGCACCGGGGAGCTGTTTTTT.

The rearrangement uses TRBV4-3 and TRBJ1-4; D possibly corresponds to TRBD1 (5 bases). The CDR3 has 16 residues. V lost 6 bases, J lost 3 bases, and 17 bases lay in between. The V gene's germline CDR1 is LGHNA and CDR2 YSLEER. CDR3 sequence: CASSVPGMGANEKLFF. CDR3 coding DNA: TGCGCCAGCAGTGTCCCAGGGATGGGAGCTAATGAAAAACTGTTTTTT.

This clonotype was seen a few times. The chain employs TRBV5-1 and TRBJ2-7; no clear D gene. The CDR3 extends over 16 amino acids. Germline lookup yields CDR1 SGHRS and CDR2 YFSETQ. V gave up 4 bases and J gave up 2 bases, with 19 bases separating them. The CDR3 region is CASSPGGVDGAYEQYF. The CDR3 DNA follows: TGCGCCAGCAGCCCGGGTGGGGTGGATGGGGCCTACGAGCAGTACTTC.

This clonotype has a handful of counts. The chain has TRBV5-6 and TRBJ1-1, with D uncertain. V was cut by 4 bases and J by 6 bases, with 19 bases left in between. The germline V gene encodes CDR1 SGHDT and CDR2 YYEEEE. The CDR3 totals 15 residues. CDR3 nucleotide sequence: TGTGCCAGCAGCCTGAACTTTAGGCAGACTCCTGAAGCTTTCTTT. Protein: CASSLNFRQTPEAFF.

This clonotype has a count of ten or more. The chain combines TRBV7-9 with TRBJ1-1; D perhaps matches TRBD1 (6 bases). This CDR3 has 14 residues. The V end lost 5 bases, the J end lost 3 bases, and 13 bases lay between the germline ends. Germline CDR1 reads SEHNR; CDR2 reads FQNEAQ (reference sequence). The CDR3 here is CASSLRGMDTEAFF. DNA of the CDR3: TGTGCCAGCAGCCTCAGGGGTATGGACACTGAAGCTTTCTTT. The variable domain in full, with the rest retrieved from reference TRBV7-9 and TRBJ1-1, is DTGVSQNPRHKITKRGQNVTFRCDPISEHNRLYWYRQTLGQGPEFLTYFQNEAQLEKSRLLSDRFSAERPKGSFSTLEIQRTEQGDSAMYLCASSLRGMDTEAFFGQGTRLTVV.

This clonotype was seen once. As DNA, the CDR3 is TGTGCCAGCAGTTTTGTAGCGGGAGGGCCCGGAGGGCAGTACTTC. Protein product: CASSFVAGGPGGQYF. This sequence joins TRBV9 and TRBJ2-7; 11 bases align to TRBD2. This CDR3 contains 15 residues. Germline loops: CDR1 SGDLS, CDR2 YYNGEE. V shed 5 bases and J 9 bases; nucleotides not matched to a gene: 13.

CDR3: CSSPGGVHEQYF. CDR3 sequence (DNA): TGCAGCAGCCCCGGGGGCGTCCACGAGCAGTACTTC. V gene TRBV29-1 combines with J gene TRBJ2-7; D might be TRBD1 or TRBD2, each matching 6 bases. CDR3 length equals 12 residues. Germline lookup yields CDR1 SQVTM and CDR2 ANQGSEA. Trimming took off 8 bases at V and 5 bases at J, with 16 bases between the two ends.

This clonotype appeared a few times. The V gene is TRBV12-3 or TRBV12-4, the J gene TRBJ1-5, with D tentatively TRBD1 (6 bases). V was cut by 4 bases and J by 4 bases, with 11 bases left in between. This CDR3 comprises 14 residues. The CDR3 protein is CASSSRGANQPQHF. CDR3 DNA: TGTGCCAGCAGTTCCCGGGGGGCGAATCAGCCCCAGCATTTT.

The chain joins TRBV29-1 to TRBJ1-2, with TRBD1 matching over 7 bases. The length of the CDR3 is 14 residues. Trimming at V came to 7 bases and at J to 4 bases, leaving 12 bases not matched to a gene. Germline lookup yields CDR1 SQVTM and CDR2 ANQGSEA. CDR3 amino acids: CSALDSSGGYGYTF. The CDR3 DNA reads as TGCAGCGCCCTAGACAGTTCAGGGGGCTATGGCTACACCTTC.

Of note for this clonotype: One end of the junction fails to match germline, which may point to a read error. This sequence joins TRBV7-9 and TRBJ2-7; TRBD2 agrees at 13 bases. The CDR3 runs 17 residues. CDR1 is SEHNR and CDR2 is FQNEAQ in the germline V gene (reference sequence). The CDR3 here is CAGSPGLAGESSYEQYF. The CDR3 DNA follows: TGTGCCGGCAGCCCAGGACTAGCGGGGGAGAGCTCCTACGAGCAGTACTTC. Full variable domain (missing parts from reference TRBV7-9 and TRBJ2-7): DTGVSQNPRHKITKRGQNVTFRCDPISEHNRLYWYRQTLGQGPEFLTYFQNEAQLEKSRLLSDRFSAERPKGSFSTLEIQRTEQGDSAMYLCAGSPGLAGESSYEQYFGPGTRLTVT.

Many counts were recorded for this clonotype. The chain carries TRBV20-1 and TRBJ1-2, with 8 bases fitting TRBD1. CDR3 length: 14 residues. The ends lost 4 bases at V and 8 bases at J; junction bases unmatched: 12. Germline V gene sequence: CDR1 DFQATT, CDR2 SNEGSKA (reference sequence). The CDR3 DNA reads as TGCAGTGCTATCGACAGGGGCGCGCGATCCGGCTACACCTTC. It yields the protein CSAIDRGARSGYTF.